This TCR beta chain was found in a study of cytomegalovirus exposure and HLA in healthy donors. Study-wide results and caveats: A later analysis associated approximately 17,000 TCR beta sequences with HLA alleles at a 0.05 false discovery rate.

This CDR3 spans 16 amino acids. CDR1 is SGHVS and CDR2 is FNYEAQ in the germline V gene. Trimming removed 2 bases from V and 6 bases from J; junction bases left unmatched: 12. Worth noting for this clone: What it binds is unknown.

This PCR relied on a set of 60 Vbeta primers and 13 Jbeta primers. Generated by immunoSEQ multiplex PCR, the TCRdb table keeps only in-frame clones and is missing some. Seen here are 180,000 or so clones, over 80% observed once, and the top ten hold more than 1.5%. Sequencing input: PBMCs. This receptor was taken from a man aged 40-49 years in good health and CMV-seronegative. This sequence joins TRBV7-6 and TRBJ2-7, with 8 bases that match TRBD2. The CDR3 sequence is CASSLIPRDGRGEQYF. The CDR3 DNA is TGTGCCAGCAGCTTAATCCCCCGGGACGGGAGGGGCGAGCAGTACTTC.